Shown below are 22 T cell receptor beta chains from a single sample sequenced in a study of control samples from healthy donors and cancer patients. Here immunoSEQ multiplex PCR was the method, and the copy in TCRdb shows in-frame clones only, minus some. The profile shows some 120,000 clones, approximately 95% of them singletons. The sequenced sample consisted of blood. The receptors shown here come from a man aged 25 to 40 in good health.

The V gene is TRBV28, the J gene TRBJ1-5, with D maybe TRBD1 (5 bases). The V gene's germline CDR1 is MDHEN and CDR2 SYDVKM. V lost 5 bases and J 1 base, leaving 12 bases between the germline ends. This CDR3 is 15 amino acids long. The CDR3 protein is CASSRSGGSNQPQHF. CDR3 DNA sequence: TGTGCCAGCAGTCGCTCCGGGGGGAGCAATCAGCCCCAGCATTTT.

The gene calls are TRBV7-2 and TRBJ1-5; 9 bases match TRBD1. Germline CDR1 SGHTA, CDR2 FQGNSA. V shed 3 bases, J shed 1 base, and the junction held 4 bases outside the gene matches. This CDR3 contains 16 residues. CDR3 coding DNA: TGTGCCAGCAGCTTCTTCGGACAGGGGAGCAATCAGCCCCAGCATTTT. Residues: CASSFFGQGSNQPQHF.

The gene calls are TRBV19 and TRBJ1-6, with unresolved D. Germline lookup yields CDR1 LNHDA and CDR2 SQIVND (reference sequence). V was shortened by 3 bases and J by 5 bases, with 8 bases between the two germline ends. The CDR3 totals 14 residues. The DNA of the CDR3 is TGTGCCAGTAGTATCGGGCAGAATAATTCACCCCTCCACTTT. Encoded protein: CASSIGQNNSPLHF.

In DNA form, the CDR3 reads TGTGCCAGTGCGGGGGGGAAATTCACAGATACGCAGTATTTT. This translates into CASAGGKFTDTQYF. The chain combines TRBV11-2 with TRBJ2-3; 9 nucleotides align to TRBD2. V dropped 9 bases and J dropped 2; count of bases not matched to a gene: 6. Germline V lookup: CDR1 SGHAT, CDR2 FQNNGV. The CDR3 is 14 amino acids.

J is TRBJ1-2 and V is TRBV28, with 7 bases that match TRBD1. The length of the CDR3 is 12 residues. From germline, CDR1 is MDHEN and CDR2 SYDVKM. The V segment lost 5 bases and the J segment 12 bases; nucleotides outside the gene matches: 9. The chain's CDR3 is CASSTVTGLNTF. The DNA of the CDR3 is TGTGCCAGCAGTACAGTGACAGGGCTGAACACCTTC.

J is TRBJ2-7 and V is TRBV18, with 16 bases fitting TRBD2. CDR3 size: 16 residues. V was clipped by 3 bases and J by 2 bases; unmatched bases: 1. Germline CDR1 and CDR2: KGHSH and LQKENI. The DNA of the CDR3 is TGTGCCAGCTCACCGGGACTAGCGGGGGGGCCCTACGAGCAGTACTTC. This translates into CASSPGLAGGPYEQYF.

This rearrangement joins TRBV5-6 to TRBJ2-1, with 8 bases fitting TRBD2. CDR1 and CDR2 (germline): SGHDT, YYEEEE. CDR3 length: 17 amino acids. V trimming: 2 bases; J trimming: 4 bases; junction bases outside the gene matches: 11. The CDR3 loop reads CASSFDLGGVLYNEQFF. As DNA, the CDR3 is TGTGCCAGCAGCTTCGACCTCGGGGGGGTCCTATACAATGAGCAGTTCTTC.

The chain combines TRBV4-3 with TRBJ1-6, with 7 bases identical to TRBD1. CDR1 and CDR2 (germline): LGHNA, YSLEER. Trimming removed 0 bases from V and 4 bases from J; junction bases left unmatched: 3. CDR3 length: 16 amino acids. Here the CDR3 reads CASSQDVRGYNSPLHF. In nucleotides, the CDR3 is TGCGCCAGCAGCCAAGATGTCAGGGGGTATAATTCACCCCTCCACTTT.

This chain links TRBV11-2 with TRBJ2-5; D is ambiguous. Germline V gene data show CDR1 as SGHAT and CDR2 as FQNNGV. Deletions cut 0 bases from V and 2 bases from J, with 7 bases between. The CDR3 is 14 residues long. CDR3 sequence: CASSLDGPQETQYF. CDR3 bases: TGTGCCAGCAGCTTAGACGGACCTCAAGAGACCCAGTACTTC. The whole variable domain, filled in from reference TRBV11-2 and TRBJ2-5, reads EAGVAQSPRYKIIEKRQSVAFWCNPISGHATLYWYQQILGQGPKLLIQFQNNGVVDDSQLPKDRFSAERLKGVDSTLKIQPAKLEDSAVYLCASSLDGPQETQYFGPGTRLLVL.

This clone appeared once. This sequence joins TRBV11-2 and TRBJ2-7; TRBD1 aligns across 8 bases. V shed 5 bases, J shed 5 bases, and the junction held 5 bases outside the gene matches. CDR3 size: 13 residues. Germline CDR1 reads SGHAT; CDR2 reads FQNNGV. The CDR3 DNA follows: TGTGCCAGCAGCCCGACAGGGGTCCACGAGCAGTACTTC. Protein product: CASSPTGVHEQYF.

This chain uses TRBV12-1 with TRBJ2-7; whether TRBD1, the table's D call, matches the DNA was not checked. TRBV12-1 is an annotated pseudogene. The CDR3 has 15 amino acids. The CDR3 DNA sequence: TGTGCCAGCAGCTTGAGGGCCAGGGGATTACACGAGCAGTACTTC. Amino acids: CASSLRARGLHEQYF.

The rearrangement uses TRBV7-9 and TRBJ2-7, with 11 bases identical to TRBD2. V lost 2 bases and J lost 6; bases outside the gene matches: 6. This CDR3 comprises 15 residues. The germline CDR1 and CDR2 sequences are SEHNR and FQNEAQ (reference sequence). CDR3 residues: CASSLTSGGISEQYF. In nucleotides, the CDR3 is TGTGCCAGCAGCTTAACTAGCGGGGGTATAAGCGAGCAGTACTTC.

The CDR3 bases are TGTGCCAGCAGCCAAGCGTTGGTGGAAGCTTTCTTT. Protein sequence: CASSQALVEAFF. The chain employs TRBV14 and TRBJ1-1; D gene uncertain. This CDR3 is 12 amino acids long. The V end lost 1 base, the J end lost 8 bases, and 8 bases lay between the germline ends. The V gene's germline CDR1 is SGHDN and CDR2 FVKESK.

The V gene is TRBV6-5, the J gene TRBJ2-5; D ambiguous. The CDR3 is made up of 13 amino acids. Trimming left V 2 bases short and J 4 bases short, with 8 bases between. Germline V gene sequence: CDR1 MNHEY, CDR2 SVGAGI. The CDR3 DNA follows: TGTGCCAGCAGTTACGGGGTGGGAGAGACCCAGTACTTC. Residues: CASSYGVGETQYF.

The V call is TRBV30, the J call TRBJ2-5; no firm D call. With 0 bases removed from V and 2 bases from J, the gap between germline ends came to 10 bases. Germline loops: CDR1 GTSNPN, CDR2 SVGIG (reference sequence). The CDR3 is made up of 14 amino acids. In DNA form, the CDR3 reads TGTGCCTGGAGTGTGTCTGTGGGTCAAGAGACCCAGTACTTC. Its translation: CAWSVSVGQETQYF.

The V gene is TRBV4-3, the J gene TRBJ1-6; D perhaps matches TRBD1 (6 bases). This CDR3 region has 20 residues. V was clipped by 0 bases and J by 10 bases, with 28 bases between them. Germline CDR1 is LGHNA and CDR2 is YSLEER. Here the CDR3 reads CASSQDRVGQGNVGASPLHF. DNA for the CDR3: TGCGCCAGCAGCCAAGATCGGGTGGGACAAGGGAACGTCGGCGCATCACCCCTCCACTTT.

V gene TRBV7-9 combines with J gene TRBJ2-5; D is perhaps TRBD2 (6 bases). V was cut by 6 bases and J by 2 bases, with 13 bases left in between. The CDR3 contains 14 residues. Germline V gives CDR1 SEHNR, CDR2 FQNEAQ (reference sequence). As DNA, the CDR3 is TGTGCCAGCAGTGGTGGAGGGGTTCAAGAGACCCAGTACTTC. Amino acids: CASSGGGVQETQYF.

Of note for this clone: In the same sample, other DNA sequences code for this CDR3. The chain carries TRBV5-6 and TRBJ2-7; D perhaps matches TRBD2 (6 bases). Between the trimmed V and J ends, which lost 2 bases and 2 bases, there was a span of 17 bases. The CDR3 is 16 residues long. In germline, CDR1 is SGHDT, CDR2 YYEEEE. The CDR3 sequence is CASSLGVGTLAYEQYF. In DNA form, the CDR3 reads TGTGCCAGCAGCTTAGGGGTCGGGACTCTCGCCTACGAGCAGTACTTC.

CDR3: CASSPAGTRQETQYF. CDR3 DNA sequence: TGTGCCAGCAGCCCGGCCGGGACTAGGCAAGAGACCCAGTACTTC. The chain carries TRBV7-2 and TRBJ2-5, with 8 bases identical to TRBD2. This CDR3 region has 15 residues. Germline values: CDR1 SGHTA, CDR2 FQGNSA. The V and J ends lost 5 bases and 2 bases, in that order; junction bases with no gene match: 7.

The chain combines TRBV19 with TRBJ2-7; possible D gene TRBD2, 5 bases. The CDR3 contains 13 residues. Germline V gene sequence: CDR1 LNHDA, CDR2 SQIVND (reference sequence). V was shortened by 3 bases and J by 4 bases, with 10 bases between the two germline ends. This CDR3 is CASSMRELYEQYF. DNA of the CDR3: TGTGCCAGTAGTATGAGGGAACTGTACGAGCAGTACTTC.

The chain uses TRBV12-3 or TRBV12-4 and TRBJ1-6; TRBD1 agrees at 8 bases. V shed 5 bases and J 13 bases; nucleotides not matched to a gene: 4. The CDR3 totals 12 residues. The CDR3 sequence: CASSQYRGPLHF. The CDR3 nucleotides are TGTGCCAGCAGTCAATACAGGGGGCCCCTCCACTTT.

The chain has TRBV9 and TRBJ2-5; 14 bases map to TRBD2. V trimming: 0 bases; J trimming: 5 bases; junction bases outside the gene matches: 6. CDR3 length: 17 amino acids. Germline CDR1 SGDLS, CDR2 YYNGEE. CDR3 residues: CASSVGLAGGPGETQYF. CDR3 in DNA: TGTGCCAGCAGCGTAGGACTAGCGGGGGGGCCAGGGGAGACCCAGTACTTC.